This TCR beta chain was sequenced in a study of T cell responses to AZD1222 COVID-19 vaccine (dated by TCRdb to the early 2020s). As for the study more broadly: AZD1222 recipients given second doses at about 4 weeks or at about 12 weeks were pooled, since spike-specific TCR depth and breadth were not found to differ between the two schedules. TCR sequencing was performed for some 250 trial participants, of whom about 210 were given two doses of AZD1222 and roughly 25 were given two doses of MenACWY control vaccine. Trial participants were enrolled into age subgroups of 18-55, 56-69 and 70-plus years, which contained roughly 150, 30 and 60 TCR-sequenced participants, respectively. Overall results and qualifications from the work: Because no day 14 peak-response samples were available, the repertoires could be characterized only after the peak T cell response. The 56-69-year group was small, and its depth increase did not reach significance, likely because of low power. Participants were mostly white British and included more females than males, and it was suggested by the authors that clonal diversity may have been underestimated. Reportedly, almost half of the unique spike-specific TCRs recognized epitopes lying outside the regions that are mutated in the B.1.351 and B.1.1.7 variants. Only five or six AZD1222 recipients were SARS-CoV-2 seropositive at baseline, limiting conclusions about previously exposed vaccinees. The vaccine-associated CD4 TCRs covered the entire spike protein, and the dominant responses fell in regions 160-218 and 743-854. A significant rise in spike-specific TCR breadth and depth was observed after two AZD1222 doses relative to day 0 and relative to MenACWY recipients.

This clone was detected once. Its binding antigen is unknown. Base quality data are lacking; no much larger clone is found one base away. The CDR3 regions of human TCRbeta chains were analyzed by immunosequencing. Concerning the study's data processing: TCRs in the repertoires were compared against a reference library of SARS-CoV-2-specific TCRs that had been generated with the MIRA antigen-specificity platform. Breadth meant the fraction of unique TCRs that were SARS-CoV-2-associated, whereas depth meant the fraction of total T cells that were SARS-CoV-2-associated. Using the MIRA data, each spike-specific TCR was mapped to the spike region that the TCR reacts to and placed in a CD4 or CD8 class. Log10-transformed breadth and depth values were compared by one-way ANOVA with Sidak's multiple comparisons tests. What TCRdb holds here is the immuneACCESS table cut down to in-frame rearrangements. Part of the clones is not present; checked against another copy, under half of the missing clones reflect an unresolved V gene, and the others are unexplained. V and J calls and clone size follow that table, whereas D and trimming were derived from the DNA. This sample comprises around 110,000 clones, about 90% of them detected only once. The ten largest account for 7.5% of the sample.

What the time point label conveys for this sample: baseline before first vaccination. Vaccinee samples were obtained from the UK trials COV001 and COV002, which included a single-blind randomized controlled phase 2/3 trial of AZD1222 (ChAdOx1 nCoV-19) in healthy adults. For TCRbeta chain sequencing, PBMC samples were collected from trial participants at day 0 and at day 28 after the second dose. Reading the germline V gene gives CDR1 MDHEN and CDR2 SYDVKM. The CDR3 spans 16 residues, from the cysteine through the phenylalanine. This entry keeps only the CDR3 DNA: 48 bases, framed from base 1. Germline trimming amounts to 4 bases on V and 6 bases on J, with 9 as the count of junction bases outside the gene matches.

The sequences come from peripheral blood, collected on day 0 of AZD1222 vaccination. The clonotype comes from an adult in good health. In this chain, TRBV28 is recombined with TRBJ2-3, with 11 bases aligning to TRBD1. The DNA is TGTGCCAGCAGTTACCCGGGACAGGGGGATTTGGATACGCAGTATTTT. Its protein product is CASSYPGQGDLDTQYF.